These T cell receptor beta chains were read from a single sample in a study of Tregs in tolerant kidney transplant recipients. The protocol was immunoSEQ multiplex PCR, while the TCRdb copy is restricted to in-frame clones and leaves out a portion. The sample lists about 50,000 clones, around 90% occurring once. The starting material was CD8+ T cells from blood (PBMCs), obtained 12 months after the transplant. These receptors were taken from a human patient who received a combined kidney and bone marrow transplant. Part of the T cell pool may stem from the graft donor. CDR3s include the opening cysteine and the closing phenylalanine or tryptophan. A D gene is named only where the DNA matches it firmly. Clone size, where shown, is once, few, many, or a class for clones that have expanded.

CDR3 protein,CDR3 DNA,J gene,D gene,V gene,clone size
CASSLQGTMNTEAFF,TGTGCCAGCAGTTTGCAGGGCACGATGAACACTGAAGCTTTCTTT,TRBJ1-1,-,TRBV6-5,-
CSVENKDRNYGYTF,TGCAGCGTCGAGAATAAAGATCGAAACTATGGCTACACCTTC,TRBJ1-2,-,TRBV29-1,few
CASSLGQGHEQYF,TGTGCCAGCAGCTTGGGACAGGGTCACGAGCAGTACTTC,TRBJ2-7,TRBD1,TRBV7-7,-
CASSQDYGAAYNEQFF,TGCGCCAGCAGCCAAGATTACGGAGCGGCCTACAATGAGCAGTTCTTC,TRBJ2-1,-,TRBV4-3,-
CASREGAKVYGYTF,TGTGCCAGCAGGGAGGGGGCCAAGGTCTATGGCTACACCTTC,TRBJ1-2,TRBD1,TRBV2,-
CASSEWTSGGTDTQYF,TGTGCCAGCAGTGAATGGACTAGCGGGGGCACAGATACGCAGTATTTT,TRBJ2-3,TRBD2,TRBV25-1,-
CAILTASGANVLTF,TGTGCCATCTTGACAGCCTCTGGGGCCAACGTCCTGACTTTC,TRBJ2-6,-,TRBV10-3,once
CASSEAQTYEQYF,TGTGCCAGCAGCGAGGCACAAACCTACGAGCAGTACTTC,TRBJ2-7,-,TRBV7-9,-
CASSPQAGPEAFF,TGCGCCAGCAGCCCGCAAGCGGGTCCTGAAGCTTTCTTT,TRBJ1-1,-,TRBV4-1,-
CASSAQPEPTYEQYF,TGCGCCAGCAGCGCCCAACCTGAGCCTACCTACGAGCAGTACTTC,TRBJ2-7,-,TRBV4-1,-
CATRLGRLELFF,TGTGCCACACGACTGGGGCGGCTGGAGCTGTTTTTT,TRBJ2-2,-,TRBV19,-
CASSLGPGQESSYGYTF,TGTGCCAGCAGCTTAGGCCCGGGACAGGAGTCTTCCTATGGCTACACCTTC,TRBJ1-2,TRBD1,TRBV7-6,once
CASSVVGGPDTQYF,TGTGCCAGCAGCGTAGTTGGGGGCCCAGATACGCAGTATTTT,TRBJ2-3,-,TRBV9,-
CASSHPPQPGAEAFF,TGTGCCAGCAGCCACCCCCCCCAGCCAGGGGCTGAAGCTTTCTTT,TRBJ1-1,-,TRBV7-2,-
CASSDAGQVITDTQYF,TGTGCCAGCAGTGACGCTGGACAGGTAATCACAGATACGCAGTATTTT,TRBJ2-3,TRBD1,TRBV2,-
CASSQVEVTEAFF,TGTGCCAGCAGCCAAGTAGAGGTCACTGAAGCTTTCTTT,TRBJ1-1,-,TRBV4-2,-
CASSVLVWARTGELFF,TGTGCCAGCAGCGTGCTTGTGTGGGCGAGAACCGGGGAGCTGTTTTTT,TRBJ2-2,-,TRBV9,-
CATMGLGNEQFF,TGTGCCACCATGGGACTAGGCAATGAGCAGTTCTTC,TRBJ2-1,TRBD2,TRBV6-5,few
CSVPDSYGYTF,TGCAGCGTTCCGGACAGCTATGGCTACACCTTC,TRBJ1-2,-,TRBV29-1,-
CSVTDRVSHGYTF,TGCAGCGTCACGGACAGGGTTTCACATGGCTACACCTTC,TRBJ1-2,TRBD1,TRBV29-1,-
CASSSRDSWRGYGYTF,TGTGCCAGCAGCTCCCGGGACTCCTGGCGGGGATATGGCTACACCTTC,TRBJ1-2,-,TRBV9,-
CASSQLTEREVRNTIYF,TGCGCCAGCAGCCAACTGACAGAGCGAGAAGTTAGAAACACCATATATTTT,TRBJ1-3,-,TRBV4-1,-
CASSPGQGVVLEAFF,TGTGCCAGCAGCCCAGGACAGGGGGTCGTTCTTGAAGCTTTCTTT,TRBJ1-1,TRBD1,TRBV7-9,-
CASSLGWLAGVESETQYF,TGTGCCAGCAGCTTAGGGTGGCTAGCGGGGGTGGAATCGGAGACCCAGTACTTC,TRBJ2-5,TRBD2,TRBV7-7,once
CASSPQGANNSPLHF,TGTGCCAGCAGCCCACAGGGGGCGAATAATTCACCCCTCCACTTT,TRBJ1-6,TRBD1,TRBV7-9,-
CASSTLRYNEQFF,TGTGCCAGCAGTACCCTGAGATACAATGAGCAGTTCTTC,TRBJ2-1,-,TRBV6-5,-
CASRFNRSDRGQGEQYF,TGTGCAAGTCGCTTTAACCGCTCGGACCGCGGTCAGGGGGAGCAGTACTTC,TRBJ2-7,-,TRBV12-2,-
CASSRPGWTPIEAFF,TGTGCCAGCAGCCGACCTGGATGGACACCTATAGAAGCTTTCTTT,TRBJ1-1,-,TRBV27,-
CASSSTENTGELFF,TGTGCCAGCAGCTCGACAGAGAACACCGGGGAGCTGTTTTTT,TRBJ2-2,-,TRBV7-9,once
CASSDSGGETQYF,TGTGCCAGCAGCGATAGCGGGGGGGAGACCCAGTACTTC,TRBJ2-5,TRBD2,TRBV9,-
CASSAGTSGSYQETQYF,TGTGCCAGCAGCGCAGGGACTAGCGGGTCATACCAAGAGACCCAGTACTTC,TRBJ2-5,TRBD2,TRBV9,-
CASSLTPGLNQETQYF,TGTGCCAGCAGTTTAACCCCGGGACTAAACCAAGAGACCCAGTACTTC,TRBJ2-5,TRBD2,TRBV27,-
CASSLTRDRVSEQYF,TGTGCCAGCAGCTTGACCCGGGACAGGGTATCCGAGCAGTACTTC,TRBJ2-7,TRBD1,TRBV5-6,once
CASSQALAATYEQYF,TGTGCCAGCAGCCAAGCACTAGCTGCTACCTACGAGCAGTACTTC,TRBJ2-7,-,TRBV4-2,-
CASSSDRRGQGTDTQYF,TGTGCCAGCAGCTCGGATAGACGGGGACAGGGAACAGATACGCAGTATTTT,TRBJ2-3,TRBD1,TRBV7-2,few
CASSLGTANYGYTF,TGTGCCAGCAGTCTTGGGACAGCTAACTATGGCTACACCTTC,TRBJ1-2,TRBD1,TRBV28,-
CASSLGVGDVAYGYTF,TGCGCCAGCAGCTTGGGGGTAGGGGATGTTGCCTATGGCTACACCTTC,TRBJ1-2,-,TRBV5-1,-
CASSSVVGQEDEQYF,TGTGCCAGCAGCTCGGTTGTCGGACAGGAGGACGAGCAGTACTTC,TRBJ2-7,-,TRBV21-1,-
CASSMGWGAYEQYF,TGTGCCAGTAGTATGGGCTGGGGGGCCTACGAGCAGTACTTC,TRBJ2-7,-,TRBV19,-